The clone carrying this T cell receptor beta chain was observed a few times. The antigen is undetermined. The source of the sample is a study of response to subunit inactivated influenza vaccine. Study results and caveats: Each seasonal influenza vaccination recruits few new T cells, the authors suggested.

TCRdb reprocessed the RT-PCR reads with MiXCR, giving one entry per CDR3 protein. The sample consists of about 530,000 distinct CDR3 sequences, over 10% of them appearing once. The V gene end was trimmed by 5 bases and the J gene end by 6 bases; junction bases not matched to a gene: 15. The CDR3 is 16 residues long. Germline V lookup: CDR1 SEHNR, CDR2 FQNEAQ (reference sequence). The specimen comprised PBMCs from blood, sampled about 6 weeks after vaccination. The chain has TRBV7-9 and TRBJ1-2; 7 nucleotides agree with TRBD1. The sequence was collected from a man in his forties or fifties who received an inactivated influenza vaccine. The CDR3 DNA reads TGTGCCAGCAGCGCGCTCCAAACAGGGGATCTCAATGGCTACACCTTC. Protein sequence: CASSALQTGDLNGYTF.